This T cell receptor (beta chain) was identified in a study of T cell responses to AZD1222 COVID-19 vaccine. The CDR3 has 11 residues. Germline assignment: CDR1 DFQATT and CDR2 SNEGSKA (reference sequence). Trimming stripped 3 bases from V and 7 bases from J, with 9 bases between. Clones were sequenced by immunoSEQ multiplex PCR, and TCRdb holds only the in-frame ones, with some missing. The data contain approximately 110,000 clones, approximately 90% of them singletons. Study-wide points: Clonal diversity was possibly underestimated, and the donors were mostly white British, with more females. Once two AZD1222 doses were given, Spike-specific TCR breadth and depth went up. Repertoire samples came only from after the peak T cell response.

Comments on this clone: What it recognizes is unknown.

The rearrangement uses TRBV20-1 and TRBJ1-2; no firm D call. This sequence originates from an adult in good health. Specimen: peripheral blood, collected on day 0 of AZD1222 vaccination. CDR3: CSARANSGYTF. For the CDR3, the DNA is TGCAGTGCTAGGGCCAATTCTGGCTACACCTTC.